This is a list of T cell receptor beta chains from one sample in a study of yellow fever vaccine responses in identical twins. TCRdb independently ran MiXCR on the RT-PCR reads; one entry per CDR3 protein. The sample records over a thousand distinct CDR3 sequences, around 80% being singletons. The sequencing here drew on T cells from blood (PBMCs), unsorted or a sorted subset (not recorded which), taken before or after yellow fever vaccination (not recorded which). The receptors originated from a female donor who received the yellow fever vaccine. Each CDR3 is given with its conserved first and last residue. The order of the fields is D gene, V gene, J gene, clone size, CDR3 DNA, CDR3 protein. A D gene is named only where the DNA matches it firmly. Only part of the rows carry a size: once, few, many, or a class if the clone is expanded.

D gene: .; V gene: TRBV5-4; J gene: TRBJ2-7; clone size: .; CDR3 DNA: TGTGCCAGCAGCCATGGTAACGAGCAGTACTTC; CDR3 protein: CASSHGNEQYF
D gene: .; V gene: TRBV4-3; J gene: TRBJ1-2; clone size: few; CDR3 DNA: TGCGCCAGCAGCCAAGAGGTCAGTGAAACCTATGGCTACACCTTC; CDR3 protein: CASSQEVSETYGYTF
D gene: TRBD1; V gene: TRBV23-1; J gene: TRBJ1-5; clone size: .; CDR3 DNA: TGCGCCAGCAGTCAAATGGAACAGGGGGCACATCAGCCCCAGCATTTT; CDR3 protein: CASSQMEQGAHQPQHF
D gene: .; V gene: TRBV30; J gene: TRBJ1-6; clone size: .; CDR3 DNA: TGTGCCTGGAGTCCCCCGGGGGAGTATAATTCACCCCTCCACTTT; CDR3 protein: CAWSPPGEYNSPLHF
D gene: .; V gene: TRBV12-3/TRBV12-4; J gene: TRBJ2-7; clone size: .; CDR3 DNA: TGTGCCAGCAGTTCAGCGGGTCCAACCTACGAGCAGTACTTC; CDR3 protein: CASSSAGPTYEQYF
D gene: .; V gene: TRBV7-9; J gene: TRBJ2-1; clone size: .; CDR3 DNA: TGTGCCAGCAGCTTAGGCTCTGGAGAGGCCGATGAGCAGTTCTTC; CDR3 protein: CASSLGSGEADEQFF
D gene: .; V gene: TRBV4-1; J gene: TRBJ1-5; clone size: .; CDR3 DNA: TGCGCCAGCAGCCAAAGCCCGAACCAGCCCCAGCATTTT; CDR3 protein: CASSQSPNQPQHF
D gene: .; V gene: TRBV23-1; J gene: TRBJ1-6; clone size: .; CDR3 DNA: TGCGCCAGCAGTCGGGATCCCCCCTCCTATAATTCACCCCTCCACTTT; CDR3 protein: CASSRDPPSYNSPLHF
D gene: .; V gene: TRBV4-1; J gene: TRBJ2-5; clone size: .; CDR3 DNA: TGCGCCAGCAGCCGGCAGAGCCAGGAGACCCAGTACTTC; CDR3 protein: CASSRQSQETQYF
D gene: .; V gene: TRBV7-2; J gene: TRBJ2-5; clone size: .; CDR3 DNA: TGTGCCAGCAGCCCACGCCGCGGAGGGGGGCAAGAGACCCAGTACTTC; CDR3 protein: CASSPRRGGGQETQYF
D gene: .; V gene: TRBV23-1; J gene: TRBJ1-6; clone size: .; CDR3 DNA: TGCGCCAGCAGTCAATCGGGGCAGGGGTCCTGTAATTCACCCCTCCACTTT; CDR3 protein: CASSQSGQGSCNSPLHF
D gene: .; V gene: TRBV2; J gene: TRBJ1-1; clone size: .; CDR3 DNA: TGTGCCAGCAGTGAAGCGGAGAGGGCTGAAGCTTTCTTT; CDR3 protein: CASSEAERAEAFF
D gene: .; V gene: TRBV12-3/TRBV12-4; J gene: TRBJ1-1; clone size: .; CDR3 DNA: TGTGCCAGCACCATCAGACAGAACACTGAAGCTTTCTTT; CDR3 protein: CASTIRQNTEAFF
D gene: TRBD2; V gene: TRBV4-2; J gene: TRBJ2-3; clone size: .; CDR3 DNA: TGTGCCAGCAGCCCCTCACTAGCGGGAGGCGGTGATACGCAGTATTTT; CDR3 protein: CASSPSLAGGGDTQYF
D gene: .; V gene: TRBV5-1; J gene: TRBJ2-1; clone size: few; CDR3 DNA: TGCGCCAGCAAGGGTGGAGCCGGGAGCGATGAGCAGTTCTTC; CDR3 protein: CASKGGAGSDEQFF
D gene: .; V gene: TRBV11-3; J gene: TRBJ1-5; clone size: .; CDR3 DNA: TGTGCCAGCAGCTTACGGGGGAACGATCAGCCCCAGCATTTT; CDR3 protein: CASSLRGNDQPQHF
D gene: TRBD2; V gene: TRBV13; J gene: TRBJ2-1; clone size: .; CDR3 DNA: TGTGCTAAGCAAGGGGAGGGAGGCGACAGTGAGCAGTTCTTC; CDR3 protein: CAKQGEGGDSEQFF
D gene: .; V gene: TRBV4-1; J gene: TRBJ1-3; clone size: few; CDR3 DNA: TGCGCCAGCAGCCCAGACGGACTGGCCTCTGGAAACACCATATATTTT; CDR3 protein: CASSPDGLASGNTIYF
D gene: TRBD1; V gene: TRBV3-1; J gene: TRBJ2-5; clone size: .; CDR3 DNA: TGTGCCAGCAGCCAAGATACAGGGGCGCGGTGGGAGACCCAGTACTTC; CDR3 protein: CASSQDTGARWETQYF
D gene: .; V gene: TRBV2; J gene: TRBJ1-1; clone size: .; CDR3 DNA: TGTGCCAGCAGTGTTTGGGCGCGGGGCACTGAAGCTTTCTTT; CDR3 protein: CASSVWARGTEAFF
D gene: .; V gene: TRBV4-3; J gene: TRBJ1-2; clone size: .; CDR3 DNA: TGCGCCAGCAGCCAAGACGACATGGGTTTACGCTATGGCTACACCTTC; CDR3 protein: CASSQDDMGLRYGYTF
D gene: .; V gene: TRBV6-2/TRBV6-3; J gene: TRBJ2-1; clone size: .; CDR3 DNA: TGTGCCAGCAGCTACCGGGGACCGGGACGGGGGAATGAGCAGTTCTTC; CDR3 protein: CASSYRGPGRGNEQFF
D gene: .; V gene: TRBV11-1; J gene: TRBJ2-1; clone size: .; CDR3 DNA: TGTGCCAGCAGCTTACCCCTACTCTCAAATGAGCAGTTCTTC; CDR3 protein: CASSLPLLSNEQFF
D gene: TRBD2; V gene: TRBV11-1; J gene: TRBJ2-1; clone size: once; CDR3 DNA: TGTGCCAGCAGTTCTCCCTGGACTAGCGGGATCTCCTCCCACTACAATGAGCAGTTCTTC; CDR3 protein: CASSSPWTSGISSHYNEQFF
D gene: TRBD1; V gene: TRBV6-4; J gene: TRBJ1-1; clone size: .; CDR3 DNA: TGTGCCAGCAGTGACCTACAGGGGCTGGACACTGAAGCTTTCTTT; CDR3 protein: CASSDLQGLDTEAFF
D gene: TRBD2; V gene: TRBV4-3; J gene: TRBJ2-7; clone size: few; CDR3 DNA: TGCGCCAGCAGCCAAGAACTAGCGGAGAGCTACGAGCAGTACTTC; CDR3 protein: CASSQELAESYEQYF